This TCR beta chain was sequenced during a study of long-term antiretroviral therapy in people with HIV. Overall study context: It was about a decade after the earliest samples that the 2015 immediate-ART recommendation appeared. Overall study findings and caveats: Pre-ART-expanded clones dominated the repertoire at all time points.

In the United States, treatment was given to all participants with HIV. Researchers report immunoSEQ v3.0 was run at survey level. TCRdb's copy holds only in-frame clones and misses some; the assay was immunoSEQ multiplex PCR. Altogether roughly 25,000 clones are present, 60% to 80% being singletons, with the ten largest covering around 10%. V was trimmed by 7 bases and J by 5 bases, leaving 15 bases between them. The CDR3 runs to 14 residues. Germline lookup yields CDR1 MNHNS and CDR2 SASEGT. Points on this clone: Its antigen is undetermined.

This chain joins TRBV6-1 and TRBJ1-5; possible D gene TRBD1, 5 bases. The sequencing here drew on unsorted PBMCs, taken 2.1 years after starting antiretroviral therapy. This sequence originates from a man in his thirties or forties with HIV. CDR3 protein: CASIRRGPYQPQHF. The CDR3 nucleotides are TGTGCCAGCATCAGAAGGGGCCCCTATCAGCCCCAGCATTTT.